This T cell receptor (beta chain) was captured in a study of shared clonotypes between healthy human individuals. Notes on the study in general: Sampling included only blood; tissue repertoires likely differ.

The CDR3 has 12 residues. CDR1 and CDR2 from the germline V gene are SQVTM and ANQGSEA. Trimming shortened V by 5 bases and J by 4 bases, and 9 bases separated the two germline ends. TCRdb's copy holds only in-frame clones and misses some; the assay was immunoSEQ multiplex PCR. The sample contains 2 million to 2.5 million clones, about 90% of which appear only once. About this clone itself: Its antigen is undetermined. At the DNA level, this CDR3 is encoded by other sequences in the same sample as well.

Sequencing used naive CD4+ T cells from PBMCs. Subset meaning: CD45RA+ positively selected. The gene calls are TRBV29-1 and TRBJ1-5; D gene ambiguous. The source is a man aged 18 to 30 in good health. Some clones in this sample may be carry-over from other donors' samples. The CDR3 here is CSVRTGNQPQHF. DNA for the CDR3: TGCAGCGTTCGCACGGGAAATCAGCCCCAGCATTTT. The full variable domain, completed using reference TRBV29-1 and TRBJ1-5, is SAVISQKPSRDICQRGTSLTIQCQVDSQVTMMFWYRQQPGQSLTLIATANQGSEATYESGFVIDKFPISRPNLTFSTLTVSNMSPEDSSIYLCSVRTGNQPQHFGDGTRLSIL.